These T cell receptor beta chains were read from a single sample in a study of T cell responses to AZD1222 COVID-19 vaccine. Some clones are missing from TCRdb's copy, which holds only in-frame ones; the method was immunoSEQ multiplex PCR. The data contain some 48,000 clones, 65% to 90% of them singletons. Material: peripheral blood, obtained 28 days after the second AZD1222 dose. These receptors all stem from an adult who received the AZD1222 COVID-19 vaccine. Both conserved end residues are part of each CDR3. A D gene is named only where the DNA matches it firmly. Clone size appears in some rows only: once, few, many, or a class for an expanded clone.

j_call v_call d_call cdr3_length clone_size cdr3_aa cdr3_nt
TRBJ1-6 TRBV25-1 - 13 - CASSPTAYSPLHF TGTGCCAGCAGCCCGACAGCCTATTCACCCCTCCACTTT
TRBJ2-5 TRBV5-1 - 12 - CASSLVGETQYF TGCGCCAGCAGCTTGGTAGGGGAGACCCAGTACTTC
TRBJ2-5 TRBV6-2/TRBV6-3 - 15 - CASSYGASEQETQYF TGTGCCAGCAGTTACGGGGCTAGCGAACAAGAGACCCAGTACTTC
TRBJ2-2 TRBV4-1 - 17 once CASSQDRRGSETGELFF TGCGCCAGCAGCCAAGATCGGAGAGGTTCTGAAACCGGGGAGCTGTTTTTT
TRBJ1-6 TRBV27 - 14 - CASSLSSLNSPLHF TGTGCCAGCAGTTTAAGCAGCTTAAATTCACCCCTCCACTTT
TRBJ1-1 TRBV6-5 - 15 - CASRKKKQGNTEAFF TGTGCCAGCAGGAAAAAGAAACAGGGAAACACTGAAGCTTTCTTT
TRBJ2-5 TRBV6-5 - 15 - CASSSYGGLVETQYF TGTGCCAGCAGTTCCTATGGGGGGTTGGTGGAGACCCAGTACTTC
TRBJ2-2 TRBV5-1 - 16 - CASSPRAGRNTGELFF TGCGCCAGCAGCCCCAGGGCAGGGCGAAACACCGGGGAGCTGTTTTTT
TRBJ2-1 TRBV10-3 - 16 - CAISESEVSGRQEQFF TGTGCCATCAGTGAGTCGGAGGTTTCTGGGAGGCAGGAGCAGTTCTTC
TRBJ2-7 TRBV18 TRBD1 14 - CASSIGTGVYEQYF TGTGCCAGCTCAATCGGGACAGGGGTTTACGAGCAGTACTTC
TRBJ2-7 TRBV5-6 - 14 - CASSLAQATYEQYF TGTGCCAGCAGCTTGGCTCAAGCCACCTACGAGCAGTACTTC
TRBJ2-4 TRBV7-2 TRBD2 17 - CASSLGRLAGRQNIQYF TGTGCCAGCAGCTTAGGGAGACTAGCGGGCCGACAAAACATTCAGTACTTC
TRBJ1-5 TRBV10-3 - 20 - CAISETSPGGGPYSNQPQHF TGTGCCATCAGTGAGACCTCCCCGGGGGGGGGCCCTTATAGCAATCAGCCCCAGCATTTT
TRBJ2-1 TRBV5-4 - 15 - CASSSPLSGHNEQFF TGTGCCAGCAGCTCCCCTCTTAGCGGCCACAATGAGCAGTTCTTC
TRBJ2-2 TRBV11-3 - 14 - CASSLLTTTGELFF TGTGCCAGCAGCTTACTAACCACCACCGGGGAGCTGTTTTTT
TRBJ2-7 TRBV5-8 TRBD1 13 - CASSAGQGYEQYF TGTGCCAGCAGCGCGGGACAGGGCTACGAGCAGTACTTC
TRBJ2-1 TRBV11-3 - 15 once CASSLGLQDLNEQFF TGTGCCAGCAGCTTAGGGTTGCAGGATCTTAATGAGCAGTTCTTC
TRBJ2-1 TRBV5-4 - 13 - CASLGGSYNEQFF TGTGCCAGCCTCGGGGGCTCCTACAATGAGCAGTTCTTC
TRBJ1-2 TRBV6-2/TRBV6-3 - 13 - CASSLDQGYGYTF TGTGCCAGCAGTCTCGACCAGGGATATGGCTACACCTTC
TRBJ1-3 TRBV5-3 - 17 - CARSLRMIASSGNTIYF TGTGCCAGAAGCTTGAGAATGATTGCTAGCTCTGGAAACACCATATATTTT
TRBJ1-6 TRBV5-4 TRBD1 15 few CASSLEGTVNSPLHF TGTGCCAGCAGCTTGGAAGGGACAGTTAATTCACCCCTCCACTTT
TRBJ2-7 TRBV30 TRBD2 15 - CAWSVPLAGGYEQYF TGTGCCTGGAGTGTACCTCTAGCGGGAGGCTACGAGCAGTACTTC
TRBJ2-7 TRBV3-1/TRBV3-2 TRBD2 15 - CASSQASGRSYEQYF TGTGCCAGCAGCCAAGCTAGCGGGAGATCCTACGAGCAGTACTTC
TRBJ2-1 TRBV11-2 - 13 - CASSQTSLDEQFF TGTGCCAGCAGTCAGACCAGTTTGGATGAGCAGTTCTTC
TRBJ2-7 TRBV21-1 - 14 - CASSNSGLCYEQYF TGTGCCAGCAGCAACTCGGGACTCTGTTACGAGCAGTACTTC
TRBJ2-7 TRBV7-2 - 14 - CASSFGEGLYEQYF TGTGCCAGCAGCTTTGGTGAGGGTCTCTACGAGCAGTACTTC
TRBJ1-6 TRBV7-2 - 14 - CASSLVGGNSPLHF TGTGCCAGCAGCTTAGTGGGCGGTAATTCACCCCTCCACTTT
TRBJ1-4 TRBV28 TRBD1 18 - CASSSQTGTGATNEKLFF TGTGCCAGCAGTTCACAGACAGGGACCGGGGCAACTAATGAAAAACTGTTTTTT
TRBJ2-7 TRBV12-3/TRBV12-4 - 13 - CASSSGPVAEQYF TGTGCCAGCAGCTCAGGACCGGTCGCCGAGCAGTACTTC
TRBJ1-2 TRBV19 - 13 - CASSSSGPYGYTF TGTGCCAGTAGCTCCTCGGGGCCTTATGGCTACACCTTC
TRBJ1-2 TRBV24-1 - 16 - CATSDPPRDGIYGYTF TGTGCCACCAGTGATCCCCCAAGGGACGGAATATATGGCTACACCTTC
TRBJ2-1 TRBV6-2/TRBV6-3 TRBD2 17 few CASSYSILGGPRDEQFF TGTGCCAGCAGTTACTCGATCTTGGGAGGGCCGCGGGATGAGCAGTTCTTC
TRBJ2-1 TRBV7-9 TRBD1 18 - CASSALPTGTVHYNEQFF TGTGCCAGCAGCGCCCTCCCCACCGGGACAGTACACTACAATGAGCAGTTCTTC
TRBJ2-7 TRBV12-3/TRBV12-4 TRBD2 12 - CAAGGPNYEQYF TGTGCGGCGGGAGGGCCTAATTACGAGCAGTACTTC
TRBJ2-7 TRBV10-2 - 14 - CASLPTVGQTEQYF TGCGCCAGCCTCCCAACGGTAGGGCAGACAGAGCAGTACTTC
TRBJ2-5 TRBV11-3 - 14 few CASSTPSAKETQYF TGTGCCAGCAGCACCCCCTCCGCCAAAGAGACCCAGTACTTC
TRBJ1-2 TRBV28 TRBD1 13 - CASSLQGGNGYTF TGTGCCAGCAGTTTGCAGGGGGGGAACGGCTACACCTTC
TRBJ1-2 TRBV6-2/TRBV6-3 - 14 - CASSYHRINYGYTF TGTGCCAGCAGTTACCACAGGATCAACTATGGCTACACCTTC
TRBJ1-2 TRBV19 - 15 - CASKTSRFPNYGYTF TGTGCCAGTAAAACCTCCAGGTTCCCTAACTATGGCTACACCTTC
TRBJ2-1 TRBV15 - 16 - CATSRGGLPGGNEQFF TGTGCCACCAGCAGAGGAGGACTACCTGGGGGGAATGAGCAGTTCTTC
TRBJ2-7 TRBV7-2 - 11 once CASSPAREQYF TGTGCCAGCAGCCCAGCGAGGGAGCAGTACTTC
TRBJ2-3 TRBV4-1 TRBD2 17 few CASSQPTSGRVKDTQYF TGCGCCAGCAGCCAACCGACTAGCGGGAGAGTGAAAGATACGCAGTATTTT
TRBJ1-3 TRBV9 TRBD1 14 - CASSTRGRGDTIYF TGTGCCAGCAGCACCAGGGGGCGCGGGGACACCATATATTTT